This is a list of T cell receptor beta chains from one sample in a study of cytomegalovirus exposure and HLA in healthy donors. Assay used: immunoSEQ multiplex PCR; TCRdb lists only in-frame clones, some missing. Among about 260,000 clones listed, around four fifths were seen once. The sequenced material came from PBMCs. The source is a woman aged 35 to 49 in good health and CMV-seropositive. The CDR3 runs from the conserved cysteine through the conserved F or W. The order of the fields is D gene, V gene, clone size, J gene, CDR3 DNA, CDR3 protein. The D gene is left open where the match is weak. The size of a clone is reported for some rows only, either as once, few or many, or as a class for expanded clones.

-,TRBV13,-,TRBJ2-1,TGTGCCAGCAGCCCCCGCTTTGGCCCTGGTGGTGGCAATGAGCAGTTCTTC,CASSPRFGPGGGNEQFF
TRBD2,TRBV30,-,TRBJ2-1,TGTGCCTGGAGTGTAGCCAGCGGGAGTGGCGATGAGCAGTTCTTC,CAWSVASGSGDEQFF
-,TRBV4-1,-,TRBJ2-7,TGCGCCAGCAGCCAAGAACTGTACGGTCTGGACAACTCCTACGAGCAGTACTTC,CASSQELYGLDNSYEQYF
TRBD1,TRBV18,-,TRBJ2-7,TGTGCCACAGGACAGGGGGGCAACGAGCAGTACTTC,CATGQGGNEQYF
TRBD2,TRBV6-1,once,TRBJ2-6,TGTGCCAGCAGTGCAGGGAGGGCTGTGGCCAACGGCCTGACTTTC,CASSAGRAVANGLTF
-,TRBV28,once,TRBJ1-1,TGTGCCAGCAGTGGAAGCCTTACAGGGATCCTGAACACTGAAGCTTTCTTT,CASSGSLTGILNTEAFF
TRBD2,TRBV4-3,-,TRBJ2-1,TGCGCCAGCAGCCAAGATCGGTCTTTATCCGGACTAGCGACCTACAATGAGCAGTTCTTC,CASSQDRSLSGLATYNEQFF
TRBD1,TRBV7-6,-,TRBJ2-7,TGTGCCAGCAGCTTAGCGAGGGGGCAGGGGGACACCTACGAGCAGTACTTC,CASSLARGQGDTYEQYF
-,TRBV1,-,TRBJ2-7,TGCACCAGCAGCCAAGATCCCCGGACTAGCGGGAGGGCCCCCTCCTACGAGCAGTACTTC,CTSSQDPRTSGRAPSYEQYF
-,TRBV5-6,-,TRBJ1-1,TGTGCCAGCAGCCCACTGACCGGCGGGCGAACTGAAGCTTTCTTT,CASSPLTGGRTEAFF
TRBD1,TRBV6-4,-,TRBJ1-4,TGTGCCAGCAGTGCTGGGACAGGGAATGAAAAACTGTTTTTT,CASSAGTGNEKLFF
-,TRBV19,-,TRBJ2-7,TGTGCCAGTAGGGGGGGAGCCGGCCCCTACGAGCAGTACTTC,CASRGGAGPYEQYF
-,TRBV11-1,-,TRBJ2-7,TGTGCCAGCAGCGATTGGAGCTCCTACGAGCAGTACTTC,CASSDWSSYEQYF
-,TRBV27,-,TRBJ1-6,TGTGCTACAAAGGGGAGGGGTTCCTATAATTCACCCCTCCACTTT,CATKGRGSYNSPLHF
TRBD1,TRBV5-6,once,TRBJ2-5,TGTGCCAGCAGCTTGGGGACAGGGGGTCGAGAGACCCAGTACTTC,CASSLGTGGRETQYF
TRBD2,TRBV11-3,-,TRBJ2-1,TGTGCCAGCAGCCCGCGCAGCGGGAGTCGGGATGAGCAGTTCTTC,CASSPRSGSRDEQFF
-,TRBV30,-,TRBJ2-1,TGTGCCTTGGGACTCCACAATGAGCAGTTCTTC,CALGLHNEQFF
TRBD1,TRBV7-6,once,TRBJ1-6,TGTGCCAGCAGCTCCCGGGACAGCAATAATTCACCCCTCCACTTT,CASSSRDSNNSPLHF
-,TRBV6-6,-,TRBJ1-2,TGTGCCAGCACAACACCCCTACACCGGGTTAACTATGGCTACACCTTC,CASTTPLHRVNYGYTF
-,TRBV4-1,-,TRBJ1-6,TGCGCCAGCAGCCAAGACCCCCGAGGAACGGGAAATTCACCCCTCCACTTT,CASSQDPRGTGNSPLHF
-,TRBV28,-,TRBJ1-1,TGTGCCAGCAGCCGGTCTGGGGCGTCCACTGAAGCTTTCTTT,CASSRSGASTEAFF
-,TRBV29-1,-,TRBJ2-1,TGCAGCGTTGAACTTACTACCTCCGGAAAGTTCTTC,CSVELTTSGKFF
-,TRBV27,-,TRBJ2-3,TGTGCCAGCAGTCTCGGTGCATGGGATACGCAGTATTTT,CASSLGAWDTQYF